This T cell receptor (beta chain) is drawn from a study of neurological immune-mediated disorders. General study findings and limits: The most TCR clonal expansion was seen in HTLV-1-associated myelopathy, and the least was seen in multiple sclerosis, which fell below healthy controls. Expanded clones shared no identical CDR3 amino acid sequences across subjects, which suggested private TCR-beta repertoires in all groups.

In each sequencing run, over 170 million TCR-beta sequences were generated from 15-18 subjects. TCRdb re-analysed the 5' RACE reads in MiXCR, keeping a single row per CDR3 protein. The sample carries tens of thousands of distinct CDR3 sequences, 9.7% recorded once. Time point described: longitudinal time-point 2. The unsorted libraries originated from 2 million PBMCs that had been stored at -80 C. The V end was cut by 2 bases, the J end by 5 bases, with 9 bases between. The CDR3 extends over 13 amino acids. Germline CDR1 and CDR2: MDHEN and SYDVKM. A word on this clonotype: Its antigen remains unknown. In this CDR3 the conserved last residue, phenylalanine or tryptophan, is missing, so a read error is likely.

This TCR derives from a man younger than 45 in good health. Material for sequencing was PBMCs. The V call is TRBV28, the J call TRBJ2-5, with TRBD2 as a possible D gene (7 bases). CDR3 DNA: TGTGCCAGCAGTTTAGGGGGGGCTGAGACCCAGTACTTA. Amino acids: CASSLGGAETQYL.